The 7 T cell receptor beta chains given below trace back to one sample, sequenced in a study of T cell responses to AZD1222 COVID-19 vaccine. Sequencing was performed with immunoSEQ multiplex PCR; in TCRdb, only in-frame clones are kept and a portion is missing. In the table there are about 180,000 clones, 85% to 95% of which are singletons. The sample was peripheral blood, taken 28 days after the second AZD1222 dose. These receptors were collected from an adult who received the AZD1222 COVID-19 vaccine.

The chain couples TRBV24-1 to TRBJ1-2, with D possibly TRBD1 on 5 matching bases. Germline lookup yields CDR1 KGHDR and CDR2 SFDVKD. V lost 1 base and J 3 bases, leaving 8 bases between the germline ends. There are 14 residues in the CDR3. The CDR3 protein is CATSDFGADYGYTF. DNA for the CDR3: TGTGCCACCAGTGATTTCGGGGCAGACTATGGCTACACCTTC.

This clone was detected only a few times. V usage is TRBV5-1 and J usage is TRBJ2-1; D is unresolved. Trimming shortened V by 1 base and J by 8 bases, and 7 bases separated the two germline ends. The CDR3 is 12 amino acids. CDR1 and CDR2 from the germline V gene are SGHRS and YFSETQ. The CDR3 bases are TGCGCCAGCAGCTTGAGTCGGGATGAGCAGTTCTTC. It yields the protein CASSLSRDEQFF.

J is TRBJ1-1 and V is TRBV12-3 or TRBV12-4; D is ambiguous. V was shortened by 3 bases and J by 9 bases, with 14 bases between the two germline ends. This CDR3 has 13 amino acids. The CDR3 loop is CASSFGGRLQAFF. In nucleotides, the CDR3 is TGTGCCAGCAGTTTCGGTGGCAGGCTTCAAGCTTTCTTT.

V gene TRBV28 combines with J gene TRBJ1-3; D is unresolved. This CDR3 is built from 15 residues. The V and J ends lost 1 base and 0 bases respectively, with 7 bases between them. Germline loops: CDR1 MDHEN, CDR2 SYDVKM. The CDR3 bases are TGTGCCAGCAGTTTATCGGCCTACTCTGGAAACACCATATATTTT. This encodes CASSLSAYSGNTIYF.

Only one count was recorded for this clone. V is TRBV4-2 and J is TRBJ2-3, with TRBD2 identical over 12 bases. After removal of 0 bases from V and 7 bases from J, the junction contained 14 bases not matched to a gene. This CDR3 region has 19 residues. In germline, CDR1 is LGHNA, CDR2 YNFKEQ. The CDR3 here is CASSQDRARWTSGTHTQYF. The CDR3 coding sequence is TGTGCCAGCAGCCAAGACAGGGCCCGGTGGACTAGCGGGACTCATACGCAGTATTTT.

The chain carries TRBV28 and TRBJ1-6; TRBD1 is a possible D gene (6 bases). Per the germline V gene, CDR1 is MDHEN and CDR2 is SYDVKM. This CDR3 is built from 15 residues. V lost 6 bases to trimming and J lost 9 bases, with 18 bases between them. The chain's CDR3 is CASSNPKTGFSPLHF. The CDR3 nucleotides read TGTGCCAGCAGCAATCCAAAGACAGGCTTTTCACCCCTCCACTTT.

The table lists this clone with a count of one. The chain is built from TRBV6-2 or TRBV6-3 and TRBJ2-7; TRBD2 agrees at 10 bases. Trimming at V came to 2 bases and at J to 3 bases, leaving 4 bases not matched to a gene. Germline V CDR1 and CDR2: MNHEY, SVGEGT. The length of the CDR3 is 15 residues. The CDR3 spells CASSYVASGGYEQYF. CDR3 sequence (DNA): TGTGCCAGCAGTTACGTGGCTAGCGGGGGCTACGAGCAGTACTTC.